The source of this T cell receptor beta chain is a study of OX40 agonist ivuxolimab in advanced cancers. This clone was observed a few times. Profiled with immunoSEQ multiplex PCR; TCRdb holds only in-frame clones, not every one. The sample records around 58,000 clones, around 83% being singletons. The CDR3 has 15 amino acids. Per the germline V gene, CDR1 is LNHDA and CDR2 is SQIVND (reference sequence). J gave up 1 base and V 8 bases, and 8 bases lay outside the gene matches. The sample in question was CD4+ or CD8+ T cells sorted from blood, obtained in a trial of the OX40 agonist ivuxolimab. This TCR derives from an adult with an advanced solid tumor such as melanoma, head and neck, liver or kidney cancer. The genes are TRBV19 and TRBJ1-2; TRBD1 aligns across 9 bases. The CDR3 bases are TGTGCCAGTGGCTCGGACAGGGGAGTTAACTATGGCTACACCTTC. Amino acid sequence: CASGSDRGVNYGYTF. Full variable domain (outside the CDR3, taken from reference TRBV19 and TRBJ1-2): DGGITQSPKYLFRKEGQNVTLSCEQNLNHDAMYWYRQDPGQGLRLIYYSQIVNDFQKGDIAEGYSVSREKKESFPLTVTSAQKNPTAFYLCASGSDRGVNYGYTFGSGTRLTVV.